One and the same sample provided the 10 T cell receptor beta chains below, sequenced in a study of Graves' ophthalmopathy and Graves' hyperthyroidism. From RNA, the CDR3 regions of TCR beta chains were amplified and sequenced. The first-round RT-PCR employed HTBI primers together with the Qiagen OneStep RT-PCR kit. A multiplex PCR was then performed as the second round. TCRdb passed the multiplex PCR reads through MiXCR, listing each CDR3 protein once. This sample has 300,000 to 350,000 distinct CDR3 sequences, with about 17% found just once. Sequencing was done on a sample of peripheral blood. These receptors all stem from an adult man with Graves' ophthalmopathy.

This clonotype was recorded many times. The V call is TRBV6-1, the J call TRBJ1-1; no definite D call. This CDR3 is built from 15 residues. The V gene lost 0 bases and the J gene lost 1 base, with 9 bases spanning the gap. Germline V gene sequence: CDR1 MNHNS, CDR2 SASEGT. The CDR3 nucleotides are TGTGCCAGCAGTGAAGCTGGGAGGCAGAACACTGAAGCTTTCTTT. This gives the protein CASSEAGRQNTEAFF.

This clonotype has ten or more counts. The chain joins TRBV7-2 to TRBJ1-6; D is perhaps TRBD1 (5 bases). This CDR3 is built from 16 residues. Trimming cost V 5 bases and J 10 bases, with 21 bases left between them. The V gene's germline CDR1 is SGHTA and CDR2 FQGNSA. This CDR3 is CASSPYQRQTGSPLHF. The DNA of the CDR3 is TGTGCCAGCAGCCCCTACCAGCGACAGACTGGGTCACCCCTCCACTTT.

This clonotype was detected many times. This chain links TRBV4-1 with TRBJ2-2; the match to TRBD1 covers 7 bases. The J segment lost 3 bases and the V segment lost 4 bases, leaving 5 bases of the junction unmatched. This CDR3 has 15 amino acids. CDR1 MGHRA and CDR2 YSYEKL come from the germline V gene. CDR3 in amino acids: CASSLNRGDTGELFF. Here the CDR3 DNA reads TGCGCCAGCAGCCTAAACAGGGGAGACACCGGGGAGCTGTTTTTT.

This clonotype showed up many times. This rearrangement joins TRBV3-1 to TRBJ2-2; D tentatively fits TRBD1 or TRBD2 (5 bases each). CDR1 LGHDT and CDR2 YNNKEL come from the germline V gene (reference sequence). The CDR3 spans 14 residues. Trimming took off 0 bases at V and 7 bases at J, with 9 bases between the two ends. CDR3 DNA: TGTGCCAGCAGCCAAGAGTGGGGGAACGGGGAGCTGTTTTTT. Translation gives CASSQEWGNGELFF. The variable domain in full, with the rest retrieved from reference TRBV3-1 and TRBJ2-2, is DTAVSQTPKYLVTQMGNDKSIKCEQNLGHDTMYWYKQDSKKFLKIMFSYNNKELIINETVPNRFSPKSPDKAHLNLHINSLELGDSAVYFCASSQEWGNGELFFGEGSRLTVL.

V and J are TRBV6-2 or TRBV6-3 and TRBJ2-2; 9 positions match TRBD2. The CDR3 has 20 residues. The junction had 24 bases not matched to a gene; V was cut back by 7 bases and J by 6 bases. Per germline, CDR1 MNHEY and CDR2 SVGEGT. CDR3 in amino acids: CASTKTSPSGILIWAGELFF. The DNA for the CDR3 is TGTGCCAGCACCAAGACTTCCCCTAGCGGGATATTGATATGGGCCGGGGAGCTGTTTTTT.

This clonotype was counted ten times or more. The chain couples TRBV6-5 to TRBJ2-7; TRBD1 matches 8 bases. Germline V gives CDR1 MNHEY, CDR2 SVGAGI. Trimming removed 0 bases from V and 7 bases from J; junction bases left unmatched: 5. The CDR3 has 14 residues. CDR3 region: CASSYSQGASEQYF. The CDR3 DNA reads as TGTGCCAGCAGTTACTCGCAGGGGGCGAGTGAGCAGTACTTC.

This clonotype was picked up many times. DNA for the CDR3: TGTGCCTGGAGTAATTATGACAGGGGCAACGAGCAGTACTTC. It codes for CAWSNYDRGNEQYF. The gene calls are TRBV30 and TRBJ2-7, with 8 positions matching TRBD1. The V segment lost 2 bases and the J segment 5 bases; nucleotides outside the gene matches: 8. Germline loops: CDR1 GTSNPN, CDR2 SVGIG (reference sequence). The CDR3 covers 14 residues.

At least ten counts were recorded for this clonotype. The V and J genes are TRBV9 and TRBJ2-6, with D uncertain. Germline V CDR1 and CDR2: SGDLS, YYNGEE. With 0 bases removed from V and 2 bases from J, the gap between germline ends came to 3 bases. The CDR3 loop spans 14 amino acids. Written as DNA, the CDR3 is TGTGCCAGCAGCGTAGGGCCTGGGGCCAACGTCCTGACTTTC. Encoded protein: CASSVGPGANVLTF.

The chain couples TRBV5-1 to TRBJ2-7; 9 positions match TRBD1. Germline CDR1 and CDR2: SGHRS and YFSETQ. The CDR3 is made up of 16 amino acids. V was clipped by 2 bases and J by 2 bases; unmatched bases: 8. CDR3 in amino acids: CASSFGGQGWTYEQYF. CDR3 nucleotide sequence: TGCGCCAGCAGCTTCGGGGGACAGGGTTGGACCTACGAGCAGTACTTC.

This chain joins TRBV19 and TRBJ2-2; D is possibly TRBD1 or TRBD2 (5 bases each). The germline V and J ends were trimmed by 5 bases and 6 bases, with 25 bases remaining between them. The CDR3 is 18 residues long. Germline-derived CDR1 and CDR2 are LNHDA and SQIVND (reference sequence). CDR3 sequence (DNA): TGTGCCAGTAGTGGGTACCGGGGCCGGCGTGGGCAACCCGGGGAGCTGTTTTTT. Protein product: CASSGYRGRRGQPGELFF.